This TCR beta chain was sequenced in a study of CD8+ T cells in alopecia areata (dated by TCRdb to 2016 to 2018). General notes on the study: Treated patients were enrolled in an open-label pilot trial of oral tofacitinib, 5 to 10 mg twice daily, for moderate-to-severe alopecia areata. To study T cell clonal expansion in alopecia areata, the researchers applied high-throughput TCRbeta sequencing to both the C3H/HeJ mouse model and human patients. Scalp clonality was compared among normal scalp (n=4), patchy alopecia areata scalp (n=8), and alopecia totalis/universalis scalp (n=8). TCRbeta CDR3 regions were amplified by immunoSEQ multiplex PCR with 35 Vbeta forward and 13 Jbeta reverse primers. Human TCRbeta sequencing covered scalp tissue and sorted CD4+ and CD8+ peripheral blood T cells from patchy and totalis/universalis alopecia areata patients and healthy controls. RNA was extracted with the PAXgene miRNA kit for fixed scalp, the miRNeasy kit for PBMCs, and the RNeasy kit for mouse skin. Tofacitinib was administered for 6 to 18 months, and 6 months of follow-up off drug were then conducted to assess delayed response and recurrence. Disease severity in treated patients was measured with the SALT score, which quantifies the percentage of affected scalp surface area. Tofacitinib-treated patients had biopsies at baseline and at 4 and 24 weeks of treatment, with a later scalp biopsy in several patients.

General findings and caveats noted by the study authors: Many expanded lesional clones were found to persist in scalp and blood during tofacitinib treatment, and relapse after treatment cessation may be partly explained by this persistence. TCR sequences shared between patients were less clear than in mice, possibly partly because of HLA diversity in the patient population. Because the treated cohort was small and had just a single nonresponder, larger studies are needed to establish links between baseline CD8+ expansion and response. Scalp clonality and the number of expanded CD8+ clones among the top 100 scalp clones were significantly decreased by tofacitinib. Scalp TCR repertoire analysis is complicated because resident alphabeta T cells in normal human skin are also sequenced, whereas mouse skin is dominated by gammadelta T cells. Higher clonality and more expanded CD8+ clones were observed in lesional scalp than in normal scalp, particularly in alopecia totalis/universalis, a finding suggestive of antigenic drive.

The CDR3 holds 13 amino acids from the cysteine to the phenylalanine. The kept DNA is CDR3 alone, 39 bases in frame from the first base. V is pruned by 4 bases and J by 3 bases, leaving 1 base of the junction without a gene match. As encoded in the germline V gene (reference sequence), CDR1 is MNHEY while CDR2 is SMNVEV. With respect to this clone: Its antigen specificity is not known. No base-level quality is on record; no much larger clone is a single base apart. The sample has other DNA sequences that encode this CDR3 too.

The library was obtained by the immunoSEQ multiplex PCR assay. For TCR sequencing, RNA was extracted from every sample and reverse transcribed into cDNA to serve as template. SuperScript III was used for first-strand cDNA synthesis, primed with a 2:1 mix of oligo-dT and random hexamers. A synthetic immune receptor repertoire was used to measure amplification bias, and any remaining bias was corrected computationally. The published analysis was carried out like this. Raw reads were preprocessed for error removal, and CDR3 was defined according to IMGT conventions as running from the conserved cysteine to phenylalanine. To get clonality, Shannon entropy was normalized by log2 of the number of productive unique TCRs and the result was subtracted from 1. Whether scalp clones were CD4 or CD8 was inferred by matching scalp TCRbeta sequences against CD4 and CD8 repertoires sorted from blood. As stored in TCRdb, this immuneACCESS dataset retains in-frame rearrangements with V and J assigned. A fraction of the clones does not appear; measured against another copy, unresolved V genes explain less than half of the discrepancy, and the remainder lacks a known reason. Clone size and the V and J calls come from that table; the DNA yielded D and trimming. Here the sample has about 140,000 clones; roughly 86% occur a single time. The ten largest clones take up over 10% of the sample.

The time point label here, explained by the study, means: around 4 weeks on oral tofacitinib. This sample's treatment or condition label indicates: oral pan-JAK inhibitor, 5-10 mg twice daily. Peripheral blood and lesional scalp punch biopsies were obtained from patients with alopecia areata. PBMCs were isolated by density centrifugation and stained for CD3, CD4 and CD8, after which CD4+ and CD8+ T cells were sorted on a FACSAria. The receptor was derived from a human donor with alopecia areata. Sequencing was performed on CD8+ T cells sorted from blood, taken at week 4, from a patient treated with tofacitinib. The sequence is built from TRBV27 and TRBJ2-7, with 9 bases in between that match TRBD1. The CDR3 region reads CASSSGQGYEQYF. The DNA sequence follows: TGTGCCAGCAGTTCGGGACAGGGCTACGAGCAGTACTTC.